This record concerns one T cell receptor (beta chain) sequence. Seattle participants joined during active infection and were tracked over time. The CDR3 sequence is 14 residues long. The V and J ends lost 2 bases and 3 bases respectively, with 8 bases between them. The germline CDR1 and CDR2 sequences are SGHRS and YFSETQ. Per the original methods: Amplification of reference gene primers provided the estimated nucleated cell counts. Sequencing used immunoSEQ multiplex PCR; TCRdb keeps in-frame clones, though not all of them. V and J calls and clone size are as listed in that table; D and trimming were resolved from the DNA. This table has about 60,000 clones, 65% to 80% appearing once. This sample is drawn from a study of blood T cell repertoires in COVID-19. Study as a whole: Acute-phase and convalescent COVID-19 samples originated in the United States, Italy and Spain.

The TCR comes from a man aged 25-45 years with COVID-19, enrolled during active disease. The sequencing sample was made of peripheral blood. The chain employs TRBV5-1 and TRBJ2-2; perhaps TRBD1 as D (6 bases). DNA of the CDR3: TGCGCCAGCAGCTTTGGGGGCGACACCGGGGAGCTGTTTTTT. It is translated as CASSFGGDTGELFF. The variable domain in full, completed from reference TRBV5-1 and TRBJ2-2, reads KAGVTQTPRYLIKTRGQQVTLSCSPISGHRSVSWYQQTPGQGLQFLFEYFSETQRNKGNFPGRFSGRQFSNSRSEMNVSTLELGDSALYLCASSFGGDTGELFFGEGSRLTVL.